The present entry profiles one T cell receptor beta chain with its context. The antigen is not known. In the same sample, other DNA sequences code for this CDR3. The data belong to a study of T cell responses to AZD1222 COVID-19 vaccine. V lost 3 bases and J 4 bases, leaving 9 bases between the germline ends. CDR3 length equals 14 residues. Germline values: CDR1 LGHDT, CDR2 YNNKEL (reference sequence). Sequencing used immunoSEQ multiplex PCR; TCRdb keeps in-frame clones, though not all of them. This sample carries around 70,000 clones, 85% of them seen once, and the ten largest clones take just over 20%. Whole-study findings and limits: Without day 14 samples, only post-peak T cell repertoires were studied. Only five or six individuals given AZD1222 were seropositive at baseline. Possibly, clonal diversity was underestimated; donors were largely white British and included more females.

The genes are TRBV3-1 (or the pseudogene TRBV3-2) and TRBJ1-4; tentative D call: TRBD1 (5 bases). This TCR derives from an adult in good health. The sample here was peripheral blood, taken on day 0 of AZD1222 vaccination. The CDR3 nucleotides read TGTGCCAGCAGCCAGGGGCGTCATAATGAAAAACTGTTTTTT. This encodes CASSQGRHNEKLFF.